One and the same sample provided the 3 T cell receptor beta chains below, sequenced in a study of control samples from healthy donors and cancer patients. Here immunoSEQ multiplex PCR was the method, and the copy in TCRdb shows in-frame clones only, minus some. The repertoire holds 150,000 to 200,000 clones, with about nine tenths as singletons. The sequenced material came from blood. The receptors originated from a woman younger than 45 in good health.

J is TRBJ1-2 and V is TRBV25-1; 11 positions agree with TRBD1. J was trimmed by 4 bases and V by 4 bases; bases with no gene match: 5. Germline V lookup: CDR1 MGHDK, CDR2 SYGVNS. This CDR3 region has 15 residues. The CDR3 coding sequence is TGTGCCAGCAGTGCGCCGGGACAGGGGGGCTATGGCTACACCTTC. This gives the protein CASSAPGQGGYGYTF.

This clone has just one count. The rearrangement joins TRBV6-6 to TRBJ1-4; 8 bases map to TRBD1. The CDR3 sequence is 16 residues long. With V trimmed by 3 bases and J by 6 bases, 9 bases remained unmatched. The V gene's germline CDR1 is MNHNY and CDR2 SVGAGI (reference sequence). In nucleotides, the CDR3 is TGTGCCAGCAGTTATGGGGCAGGGGGCGGGGATGAAAAACTGTTTTTT. Translation: CASSYGAGGGDEKLFF.

The chain uses TRBV4-3 and TRBJ1-4; 7 bases fit TRBD1. Losses at the gene ends were 4 bases for V and 8 bases for J; bases not matched to a gene: 13. The CDR3 has 16 residues. The germline gives CDR1 LGHNA, CDR2 YSLEER. CDR3 sequence: CASSLGRTGGEEKLFF. The DNA of the CDR3 is TGCGCCAGCAGCCTCGGAAGGACAGGAGGCGAGGAAAAACTGTTTTTT.